These T cell receptor beta chains were read from a single sample in a study of glioma-infiltrating T cells after dendritic cell vaccination. Clones were sequenced by immunoSEQ multiplex PCR, and TCRdb holds only the in-frame ones, with some missing. Of 80,000 to 95,000 clones in the sample, 85% are singletons; the top ten hold approximately 8%. The sequenced sample was blood, obtained after dendritic cell vaccination. These receptors were obtained from a human donor with glioblastoma. The CDR3 runs from the conserved cysteine through the conserved F or W. D genes are given only for firm matches. Clone sizes are given selectively: once, few, many, or a class where the clone is expanded.

>NA|TRBJ2-7|TRBV5-8|TRBD2
TGTGCCAGCAGCTTGGGGATACTAGCGGGGTGGTCCGAGCAGTACTTC
CASSLGILAGWSEQYF
>NA|TRBJ2-7|TRBV27|TRBD1
TGTGCCAGCAGTCCAGGGGGCGAGCAGTACTTC
CASSPGGEQYF
>few|TRBJ1-5|TRBV6-6|NA
TGTGCCAGCAGTTACGACAGCCCTGAACAGCCCCAGCATTTT
CASSYDSPEQPQHF
>NA|TRBJ2-5|TRBV9|NA
TGTGCCGGCAGCCAACTCGGGACACCACAAGAGACCCAGTACTTC
CAGSQLGTPQETQYF
>NA|TRBJ2-7|TRBV2|TRBD1
TGTGCCAGCAGTACCGGGACAGTCATCTACTACGAGCAGTACTTC
CASSTGTVIYYEQYF
>NA|TRBJ2-3|TRBV7-2|NA
TGTGCCAGCAGCCCAAGCCTTAGCACAGATACGCAGTATTTT
CASSPSLSTDTQYF
>NA|TRBJ2-5|TRBV9|NA
TGTGCCAGCAGCGTAGAGGGGGACCAAGAGACCCAGTACTTC
CASSVEGDQETQYF
>NA|TRBJ1-1|TRBV5-4|TRBD1
TGTGCCAGCAGCAGGGACAGGGGGCTCGGTACTGAAGCTTTCTTT
CASSRDRGLGTEAFF
>NA|TRBJ2-5|TRBV4-2|NA
TGTGCCAGCAGCCAAGAGACGGGTTTTAAAGAGACCCAGTACTTC
CASSQETGFKETQYF
>NA|TRBJ2-7|TRBV6-5|TRBD2
TGTGCCAGCAGTTACTCGTCGTTAGCGGGAGATGGGGAGCAGTACTTC
CASSYSSLAGDGEQYF
>NA|TRBJ2-5|TRBV7-3|TRBD1
TGTGCCAGCTCAACAGGGGGCCTGGAGACCCAGTACTTC
CASSTGGLETQYF
>NA|TRBJ2-7|TRBV15|NA
TGTGCCACGTCCAGGAACGTGGATGCCGAGCAGTACTTC
CATSRNVDAEQYF
>NA|TRBJ2-3|TRBV7-3|TRBD1
TGTGCCAGCAGCTGGGACCCCGGGACAGGGGTTAAGGGTACGCAGTATTTT
CASSWDPGTGVKGTQYF
>NA|TRBJ2-3|TRBV4-1|NA
TGCGCCAGCAGCCAAGGGGGAGGGGGTAGGATGAGCACAGATACGCAGTATTTT
CASSQGGGGRMSTDTQYF
>few|TRBJ1-2|TRBV7-6|NA
TGTGCCAGCAGCTTAGATTCCCTCGGGGGCTACACCTTC
CASSLDSLGGYTF
>NA|TRBJ2-5|TRBV27|NA
TGTGCCAGCAGTCTACTGGGGGGCCAAGAGACCCAGTACTTC
CASSLLGGQETQYF
>NA|TRBJ2-1|TRBV10-3|TRBD2
TGTGCCACCTCGATTGGGACTAGCAACAATGAGCAGTTCTTC
CATSIGTSNNEQFF
>NA|TRBJ2-5|TRBV11-2|TRBD2
TGTGCCAGCAGCCTAAATCCGGGGGGACAGACCCAGTACTTC
CASSLNPGGQTQYF
>NA|TRBJ1-6|TRBV7-3|NA
TGTGCCAGCAGCTCGGGGGGTTTATCACCCCTCCACTTT
CASSSGGLSPLHF
>NA|TRBJ2-1|TRBV5-6|NA
TGTGCCAGCAGCCTCCAAAAGGGGTGGGGAAACAATGAGCAGTTCTTC
CASSLQKGWGNNEQFF
>many|TRBJ2-3|TRBV6-4|NA
TGTGCCAGCAGTCTTAGCGGTATTACAGATACGCAGTATTTT
CASSLSGITDTQYF
>few|TRBJ1-3|TRBV2|TRBD1
TGTGCCAGCTCGAGGGGAGGGGGACAGGGGAGTGGAAACACCATATATTTT
CASSRGGGQGSGNTIYF
>NA|TRBJ2-5|TRBV7-3|NA
TGTGCCAGCAGCTTATCGGGGTCAGGAGGTTGGAGGGGAACTCAAGAGACCCAGTACTTC
CASSLSGSGGWRGTQETQYF
>NA|TRBJ1-3|TRBV29-1|NA
TGCAGCGTTACGGACTATGGAAACACCATATATTTT
CSVTDYGNTIYF
>NA|TRBJ2-3|TRBV5-6|NA
TGTGCCAGCAGACCCGGAGATACGCAGTATTTT
CASRPGDTQYF
>NA|TRBJ2-3|TRBV7-9|TRBD1
TGTGCCAGCAGCCCCGGGACAGCCAGCACAGATACGCAGTATTTT
CASSPGTASTDTQYF
>NA|TRBJ1-2|TRBV5-1|NA
TGCGCCAGTTCAACCCAGGGTAGTGACTATGGCTACACCTTC
CASSTQGSDYGYTF
>few|TRBJ2-5|TRBV25-1|TRBD2
TGTGCCAGCAGTGGTCGACTAGCGGGGGTTCAAGAGACCCAGTACTTC
CASSGRLAGVQETQYF
>NA|TRBJ2-3|TRBV7-9|NA
TGTGCCAGCAGCTTAGAAGGTACACAGAATACGCAGTATTTT
CASSLEGTQNTQYF
>NA|TRBJ2-7|TRBV5-1|NA
TGCGCCAGCAGCTTGTCTTCCCTCTACGAGCAGTACTTC
CASSLSSLYEQYF
>NA|TRBJ2-1|TRBV1|NA
TGCACCAGCAGCCTCCCTAGCGGGAGTTGGAATGAGCAGTTCTTC
CTSSLPSGSWNEQFF
>NA|TRBJ2-1|TRBV9|NA
TGTGCCAGCAGCGCCCTGGGGCATATGAGCTCCTACAATGAGCAGTTCTTC
CASSALGHMSSYNEQFF
>NA|TRBJ2-5|TRBV9|TRBD2
TGTGCCAGTTCTAGCGGGGCCCAAGAGACCCAGTACTTC
CASSSGAQETQYF
>NA|TRBJ2-1|TRBV6-5|NA
TGTGCCAGCGCAGCGGCTAATAGCTACAATGAGCAGTTCTTC
CASAAANSYNEQFF
>NA|TRBJ1-1|TRBV5-8|NA
TGTGCCAGCAGCTTGTTAAGGGGATGGGGCACTGAAGCTTTCTTT
CASSLLRGWGTEAFF
>few|TRBJ1-3|TRBV2|TRBD1
TGTGCCAGCCAGGACAGGAGAAACACCATATATTTT
CASQDRRNTIYF
>NA|TRBJ1-1|TRBV2|NA
TGTGCCAGCAGTGAACCTAGAATCTACACTGAAGCTTTCTTT
CASSEPRIYTEAFF
>NA|TRBJ1-5|TRBV28|TRBD1
TGTGCCAGCAGTTCGGGACAGGGGGCGGTGGGCAATCAGCCCCAGCATTTT
CASSSGQGAVGNQPQHF
>NA|TRBJ2-7|TRBV11-1|TRBD1
TGTGCCAGCACCAAAACAGGGGGCTCCTACGAGCAGTACTTC
CASTKTGGSYEQYF
>NA|TRBJ2-7|TRBV27|NA
TGTGCCAGCAGTTTATCGTTTGGGCAAATCTACGAGCAGTACTTC
CASSLSFGQIYEQYF
>NA|TRBJ1-2|TRBV12-5|NA
TGTGCTAGTGGTTTGATCTCCTTAGGGGGGGGAAGATTTGGCTACACCTTC
CASGLISLGGGRFGYTF
>NA|TRBJ2-1|TRBV6-1|NA
TGTGCCAGCAGTGAATCGTGGGCCACCTACAATGAGCAGTTCTTC
CASSESWATYNEQFF
>NA|TRBJ2-1|TRBV7-2|TRBD2
TGTGCCAGCAGCTTAAACGGGGGGGCCACTGAGCAGTTCTTC
CASSLNGGATEQFF
>NA|TRBJ1-1|TRBV6-1|NA
TGTGCCAGCAGTGACAGGATGAACACTGAAGCTTTCTTT
CASSDRMNTEAFF
>NA|TRBJ2-1|TRBV6-4|TRBD2
TGTGCCAGCAGTGACTCCACTAGCGGGGGCCTAGATGAGCAGTTCTTC
CASSDSTSGGLDEQFF
>NA|TRBJ1-5|TRBV19|NA
TGTGCCAGTAATCTCAGGGAAATGGGCAATCAGCCCCAGCATTTT
CASNLREMGNQPQHF
>NA|TRBJ1-3|TRBV5-8|NA
TGTGCCAGCAGCAACGGACGGGGGAAGTGGGGGATCTCTGGAAACACCATATATTTT
CASSNGRGKWGISGNTIYF
>NA|TRBJ2-7|TRBV7-6|TRBD2
TGTGCCAGCAGCTTAGTTATCCCCGGACTAGCGGGAGTAGGACACGAGCAGTACTTC
CASSLVIPGLAGVGHEQYF
>NA|TRBJ2-7|TRBV5-1|NA
TGCGCCAGCAGCTTGGCCCCCCTACCGGGCGAGCAGTACTTC
CASSLAPLPGEQYF
>NA|TRBJ2-2|TRBV5-1|TRBD2
TGCGCCAGCAGCCTGGAACCGGGACTAGCGGTAGGGGAGCTGTTTTTT
CASSLEPGLAVGELFF
>NA|TRBJ1-2|TRBV6-5|NA
TGTGCCAGCAGGAAACAGGATCCCATTGGGGGCTACACCTTC
CASRKQDPIGGYTF
>once|TRBJ2-2|TRBV28|TRBD1
TGTGCCAGCACCCCGGGACAGATAAACACCGGGGAGCTGTTTTTT
CASTPGQINTGELFF
>NA|TRBJ2-7|TRBV9|NA
TGTGCCAGCAGCGTGGGTCCCGACATCTACGAGCAGTGCTTC
CASSVGPDIYEQCF
>NA|TRBJ2-1|TRBV29-1|NA
TGCAGCGTTGAGTTCCGGGTTGAGCAGTTCTTC
CSVEFRVEQFF
>NA|TRBJ2-1|TRBV5-1|TRBD2
TGCGCCAGCAGCTTGGCCGCTAGCGGGGGGGCTTACAATGAGCAGTTCTTC
CASSLAASGGAYNEQFF
>NA|TRBJ2-6|TRBV5-1|NA
TGCGCCAGCAGCTTGGCAGGGAACTCTGGGGCCAACGTCCTGACTTTC
CASSLAGNSGANVLTF
>NA|TRBJ2-7|TRBV2|NA
TGTGCCAGCAGTCCCGGGTCGAGGAGCGAGCAGTACTTC
CASSPGSRSEQYF
>NA|TRBJ1-1|TRBV11-2|NA
TGTGCCAGCAGCTTACGACAGGTAGGGCAGAACACTGAAGCTTTCTTT
CASSLRQVGQNTEAFF
>NA|TRBJ1-2|TRBV7-8|NA
TGTGCCAGCAGCTTAACCGGACAGTCTAACTATGGCTACACCTTC
CASSLTGQSNYGYTF
>many|TRBJ2-5|TRBV11-2|TRBD2
TGTGCCAGCAGCTTAGTCGTAGCGGGAGAAGAGACCCAGTACTTC
CASSLVVAGEETQYF